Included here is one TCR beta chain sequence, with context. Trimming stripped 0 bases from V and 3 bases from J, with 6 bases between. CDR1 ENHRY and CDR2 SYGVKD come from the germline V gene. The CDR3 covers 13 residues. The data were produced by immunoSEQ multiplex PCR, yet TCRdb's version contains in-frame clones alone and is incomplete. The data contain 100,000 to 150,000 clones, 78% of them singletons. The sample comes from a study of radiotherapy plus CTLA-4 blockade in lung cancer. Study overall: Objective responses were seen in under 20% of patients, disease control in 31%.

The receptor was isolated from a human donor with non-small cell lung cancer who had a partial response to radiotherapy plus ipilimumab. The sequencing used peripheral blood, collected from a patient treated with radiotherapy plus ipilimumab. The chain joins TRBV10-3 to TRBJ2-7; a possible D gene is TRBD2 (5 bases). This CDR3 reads CAISESGSYEQYF. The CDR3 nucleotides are TGTGCCATCAGTGAGTCGGGGAGCTACGAGCAGTACTTC.